These 18 T cell receptor beta chains came from one sample sequenced in a study of blood T cell repertoires in COVID-19 (TCRdb year 2020). The library relied on the immunoSEQ multiplex PCR assay. In TCRdb, the immuneACCESS table is reduced to in-frame sequences with V and J assigned. These tables do not hold every clone; where another copy was compared, an unresolved V gene accounts for under half, and the others remain unexplained. This sample holds some 49,000 clones; about 92% were observed only once. The ten top clones hold around 1% of the sample. The sequenced sample was peripheral blood. These receptors were collected from a man aged 55 to 70 with COVID-19, enrolled during active disease.

CDR3 DNA: TGTGCCAGTAGTATGGGCATGCCGGGACAGAGGAACTACTATGGCTACACCTTC. This sequence encodes CASSMGMPGQRNYYGYTF. The rearrangement uses TRBV19 and TRBJ1-2, with 7 nucleotides matching TRBD1. The V and J ends lost 3 bases and 3 bases, in that order; junction bases with no gene match: 16. The CDR3 is made up of 18 amino acids. Germline V gene lookup returns CDR1 LNHDA and CDR2 SQIVND (reference sequence).

This chain links TRBV7-9 with TRBJ1-1; 7 positions agree with TRBD1. This CDR3 spans 13 amino acids. J lost 1 base, V lost 5 bases, and 1 base had no gene match. Germline V gene lookup returns CDR1 SEHNR and CDR2 FQNEAQ (reference sequence). The CDR3 reads CASSRTGNTEAFF. The CDR3 region has the DNA TGTGCCAGCAGCCGGACAGGGAACACTGAAGCTTTCTTT.

Concerning this clone itself: A junction boundary mismatches the germline segment, possibly from a read error. The chain employs TRBV4-2 and TRBJ1-6; possibly TRBD1 for D (5 bases). Germline assignment: CDR1 LGHNA and CDR2 YNFKEQ. The CDR3 is 15 residues long. The DNA for the CDR3 is TGTGCCAGCAGCTCCGGACACTCCAATAATTCACCCCTCCACTTT. It is translated as CASSSGHSNNSPLHF.

This chain connects TRBV18 to TRBJ1-6; TRBD1 agrees at 11 bases. Per the germline V gene, CDR1 is KGHSH and CDR2 is LQKENI. The CDR3 is 14 residues long. After removal of 6 bases from V and 9 bases from J, the junction contained 4 bases not matched to a gene. CDR3 DNA: TGTGCCAGCTCGGGGGACAGGGGGGGTTCACCCCTCCACTTT. This translates into CASSGDRGGSPLHF.

This sequence joins TRBV2 and TRBJ1-4; 7 bases match TRBD1. This CDR3 spans 15 amino acids. The germline V gene encodes CDR1 SNHLY and CDR2 FYNNEI. The V and J ends lost 4 bases and 5 bases, in that order; junction bases with no gene match: 7. The CDR3 nucleotides are TGTGCCAGCAGTGCTTCGGGACAGAGAAATGAAAAACTGTTTTTT. It yields the protein CASSASGQRNEKLFF.

The CDR3 region has the DNA TGTGCCAGCAGCCGATCCGGGTCGGTAGGGGAAGGCTACACCTTC. Translated: CASSRSGSVGEGYTF. The J gene is TRBJ1-2, the V gene TRBV3-1 (or the pseudogene TRBV3-2); weak D call: TRBD1 (5 bases). The CDR3 loop spans 15 amino acids. Germline V gene lookup returns CDR1 LGHDT and CDR2 YNNKEL (reference sequence). V was shortened by 4 bases and J by 8 bases, with 20 bases between the two germline ends.

The V gene is TRBV27, the J gene TRBJ1-5; D is perhaps TRBD1 (6 bases). CDR3 size: 16 residues. The V end lost 1 base, the J end lost 5 bases, and 15 bases lay between the germline ends. The germline CDR1 and CDR2 sequences are MNHEY and SMNVEV (reference sequence). DNA for the CDR3: TGTGCCAGCAGTTTATACGCAGGGGCTTCGCATCAGCCCCAGCATTTT. As protein: CASSLYAGASHQPQHF.

The V call is TRBV7-9, the J call TRBJ2-7; TRBD2 might be the D (6 bases). The CDR3 is made up of 18 amino acids. From germline, CDR1 is SEHNR and CDR2 FQNEAQ (reference sequence). V lost 3 bases to trimming and J lost 4 bases, with 25 bases between them. The CDR3 DNA is TGTGCCAGCAGCTTGACTCTCAATGCGGGGTCTAGTAAGTACGAGCAGTACTTC. As protein: CASSLTLNAGSSKYEQYF.

This clone has only a few counts. This sequence joins TRBV30 and TRBJ1-6; 12 bases are shared with TRBD1. The CDR3 extends over 15 amino acids. From germline, CDR1 is GTSNPN and CDR2 SVGIG (reference sequence). V lost 2 bases and J lost 9; bases outside the gene matches: 5. CDR3 nucleotide sequence: TGTGCCTGGAGTTCGGGACAGGGGGCAAGTTCACCCCTCCACTTT. It specifies CAWSSGQGASSPLHF.

J is TRBJ1-5 and V is TRBV6-6, with TRBD1 matching 8 bases. The V segment lost 7 bases and the J segment 1 base; nucleotides outside the gene matches: 3. Germline CDR1 MNHNY, CDR2 SVGAGI (reference sequence). The CDR3 covers 14 residues. The CDR3 is CASNTGGSNQPQHF. The CDR3 region has the DNA TGTGCCAGCAATACAGGGGGGAGCAATCAGCCCCAGCATTTT.

The chain employs TRBV7-2 and TRBJ1-1, with 7 bases lining up with TRBD1. This CDR3 is 14 amino acids long. Trimming cost V 4 bases and J 1 base; bases outside gene matches: 3. The germline CDR1 and CDR2 sequences are SGHTA and FQGNSA. CDR3 region: CASSSQGSNTEAFF. The CDR3 DNA follows: TGTGCCAGCAGCTCACAGGGGTCGAACACTGAAGCTTTCTTT.

V and J are TRBV30 and TRBJ1-5; 10 nucleotides line up with TRBD1. The length of the CDR3 is 14 residues. V lost 6 bases and J lost 2; bases outside the gene matches: 4. The germline CDR1 and CDR2 sequences are GTSNPN and SVGIG (reference sequence). CDR3 bases: TGTGCCTGTAGGACAGGGGGAGGCAATCAGCCCCAGCATTTT. It specifies CACRTGGGNQPQHF.

The chain is built from TRBV7-2 and TRBJ2-2; perhaps TRBD2 as D (5 bases). The CDR3 is 15 residues long. The V end was cut by 0 bases, the J end by 6 bases, with 11 bases between. CDR1 is SGHTA, CDR2 FQGNSA, per germline. CDR3 DNA sequence: TGTGCCAGCAGCTTAGCGAGAGGGCGCTCCGGGGAGCTGTTTTTT. Protein: CASSLARGRSGELFF.

The chain couples TRBV18 to TRBJ2-1; D possibly corresponds to TRBD2 (6 bases). Trimming stripped 2 bases from V and 7 bases from J, with 15 bases between. Germline-derived CDR1 and CDR2 are KGHSH and LQKENI. This CDR3 spans 15 amino acids. CDR3 amino acids: CASSPSREARNEQFF. The CDR3 nucleotides read TGTGCCAGCTCACCAAGTAGGGAGGCCAGGAATGAGCAGTTCTTC.

This chain joins TRBV28 and TRBJ1-3; D might be TRBD1 (5 bases). Germline V gives CDR1 MDHEN, CDR2 SYDVKM. The V end lost 6 bases, the J end lost 0 bases, and 12 bases lay between the germline ends. The CDR3 is 15 amino acids. The CDR3 loop is CASRTNRISGNTIYF. The DNA of the CDR3 is TGTGCCAGCAGGACGAACAGGATCTCTGGAAACACCATATATTTT.

This chain uses TRBV13 with TRBJ2-5, with 7 bases fitting TRBD2. The length of the CDR3 is 15 residues. Germline V gene data show CDR1 as PRHDT and CDR2 as FYEKMQ (reference sequence). After removal of 3 bases from V and 1 base from J, the junction contained 5 bases not matched to a gene. The CDR3 DNA is TGTGCCAGCAGCTTTAGAGCGGGGCGCCAAGAGACCCAGTACTTC. It is translated as CASSFRAGRQETQYF. Based on the CDR3 plus reference TRBV13 and TRBJ2-5, the full variable domain is AAGVIQSPRHLIKEKRETATLKCYPIPRHDTVYWYQQGPGQDPQFLISFYEKMQSDKGSIPDRFSAQQFSDYHSELNMSSLELGDSALYFCASSFRAGRQETQYFGPGTRLLVL.

This rearrangement joins TRBV6-6 to TRBJ1-3, with D possibly TRBD1 on 6 matching bases. CDR1 and CDR2 (germline): MNHNY, SVGAGI (reference sequence). Between the trimmed V and J ends, which lost 5 bases and 2 bases, there was a span of 13 bases. CDR3 size: 15 residues. The CDR3: CASSRDRYTGNTIYF. CDR3 bases: TGTGCCAGCAGTCGCGACAGGTACACTGGAAACACCATATATTTT.

The chain uses TRBV6-1 and TRBJ1-5; 9 positions match TRBD1. The CDR3 has 17 residues. Germline CDR1 reads MNHNS; CDR2 reads SASEGT. Trimming cost V 2 bases and J 1 base; bases outside gene matches: 6. The CDR3 DNA reads TGTGCCAGCAGTGAAATTGACAGGGGGGTCAGCAATCAGCCCCAGCATTTT. Its protein product is CASSEIDRGVSNQPQHF.